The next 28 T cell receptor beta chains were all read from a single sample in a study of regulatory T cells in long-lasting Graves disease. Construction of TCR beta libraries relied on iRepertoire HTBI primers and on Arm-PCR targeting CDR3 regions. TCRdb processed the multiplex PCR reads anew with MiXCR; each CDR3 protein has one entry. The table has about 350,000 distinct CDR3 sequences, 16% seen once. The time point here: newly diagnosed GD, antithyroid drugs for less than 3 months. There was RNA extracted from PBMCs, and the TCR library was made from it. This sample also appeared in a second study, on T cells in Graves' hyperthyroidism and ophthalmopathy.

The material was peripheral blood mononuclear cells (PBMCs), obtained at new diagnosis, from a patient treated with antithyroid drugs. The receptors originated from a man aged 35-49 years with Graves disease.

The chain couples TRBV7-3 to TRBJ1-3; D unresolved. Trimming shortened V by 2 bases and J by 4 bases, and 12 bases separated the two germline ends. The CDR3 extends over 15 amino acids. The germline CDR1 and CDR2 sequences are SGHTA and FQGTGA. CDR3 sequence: CASSLFGAPGNTIYF. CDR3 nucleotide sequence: TGTGCCAGCAGCTTATTTGGAGCTCCCGGAAACACCATATATTTT.

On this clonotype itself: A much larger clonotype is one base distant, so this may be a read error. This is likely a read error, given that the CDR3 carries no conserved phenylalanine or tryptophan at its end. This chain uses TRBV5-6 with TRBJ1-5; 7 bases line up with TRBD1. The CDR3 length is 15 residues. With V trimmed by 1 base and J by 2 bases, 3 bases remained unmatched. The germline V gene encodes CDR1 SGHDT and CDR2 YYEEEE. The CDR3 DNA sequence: TGTGCCAGCAGCTTGACAGGGGCAGGCAATCAGCCCCAGCATTCT. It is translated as CASSLTGAGNQPQHS.

CDR3 DNA sequence: TGTGCCAGCAGCAGGGTTCTAGCGGGAGATGGGGAGACCCAGTACTTC. This encodes CASSRVLAGDGETQYF. The J gene is TRBJ2-1, the V gene TRBV11-2; TRBD2 aligns across 10 bases. The DNA end favors TRBJ2-5, so the J call may be wrong. Germline-derived CDR1 and CDR2 are SGHAT and FQNNGV. The CDR3 extends over 16 amino acids.

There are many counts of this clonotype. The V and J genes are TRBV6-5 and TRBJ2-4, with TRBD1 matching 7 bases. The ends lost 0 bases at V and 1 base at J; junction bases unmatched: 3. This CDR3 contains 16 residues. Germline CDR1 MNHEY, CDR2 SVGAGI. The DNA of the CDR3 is TGTGCCAGCAGTTACTCGACCAGGGGGGCCAAAAACATTCAGTACTTC. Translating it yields CASSYSTRGAKNIQYF.

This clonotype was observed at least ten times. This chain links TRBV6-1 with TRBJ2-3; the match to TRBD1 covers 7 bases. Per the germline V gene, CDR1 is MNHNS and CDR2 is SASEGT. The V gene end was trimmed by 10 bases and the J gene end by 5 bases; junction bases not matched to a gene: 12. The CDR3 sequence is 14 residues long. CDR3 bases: TGTGCCACCCGAAACAGGGGTGTTGGAGATACGCAGTATTTT. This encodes CATRNRGVGDTQYF.

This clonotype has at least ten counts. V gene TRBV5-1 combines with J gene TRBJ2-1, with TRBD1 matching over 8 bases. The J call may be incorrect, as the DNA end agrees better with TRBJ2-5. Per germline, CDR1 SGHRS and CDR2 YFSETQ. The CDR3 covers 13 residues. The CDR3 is CASSEGDRQTQYF. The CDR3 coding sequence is TGCGCCAGCAGCGAAGGGGACAGGCAGACCCAGTACTTC.

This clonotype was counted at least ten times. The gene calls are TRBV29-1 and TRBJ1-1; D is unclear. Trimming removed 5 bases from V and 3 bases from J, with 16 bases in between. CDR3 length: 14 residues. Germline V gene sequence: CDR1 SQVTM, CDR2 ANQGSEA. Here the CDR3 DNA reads TGCAGCGTTCTCCTTGGCTGGGCGGACACTGAAGCTTTCTTT. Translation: CSVLLGWADTEAFF.

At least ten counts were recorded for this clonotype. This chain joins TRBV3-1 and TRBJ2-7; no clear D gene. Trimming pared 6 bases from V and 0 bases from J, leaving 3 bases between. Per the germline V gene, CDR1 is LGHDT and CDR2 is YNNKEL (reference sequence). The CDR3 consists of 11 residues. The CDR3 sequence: CASSTSYEQYF. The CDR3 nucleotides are TGTGCCAGCAGTACCTCCTACGAGCAGTACTTC.

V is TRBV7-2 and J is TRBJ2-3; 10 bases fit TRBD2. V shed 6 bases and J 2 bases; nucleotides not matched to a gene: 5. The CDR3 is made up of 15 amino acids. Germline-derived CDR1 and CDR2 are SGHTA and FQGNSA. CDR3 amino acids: CASRALAGNTDTQYF. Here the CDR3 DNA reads TGTGCCAGCAGAGCACTAGCGGGGAACACAGATACGCAGTATTTT. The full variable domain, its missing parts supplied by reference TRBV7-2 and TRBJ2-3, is GAGVSQSPSNKVTEKGKDVELRCDPISGHTALYWYRQSLGQGLEFLIYFQGNSAPDKSGLPSDRFSAERTGGSVSTLTIQRTQQEDSAVYLCASRALAGNTDTQYFGPGTRLTVL.

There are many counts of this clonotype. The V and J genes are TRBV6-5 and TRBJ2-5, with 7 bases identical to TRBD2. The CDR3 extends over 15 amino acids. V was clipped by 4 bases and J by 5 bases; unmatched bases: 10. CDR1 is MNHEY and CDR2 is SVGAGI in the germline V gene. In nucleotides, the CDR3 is TGTGCCAGCAGTTGGCCCCGACTAGCTCCCGAGACCCAGTACTTC. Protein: CASSWPRLAPETQYF.

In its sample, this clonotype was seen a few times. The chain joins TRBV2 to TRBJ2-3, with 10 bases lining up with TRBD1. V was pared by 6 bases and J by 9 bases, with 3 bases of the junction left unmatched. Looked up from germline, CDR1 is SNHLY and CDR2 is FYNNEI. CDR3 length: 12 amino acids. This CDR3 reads CASRTGGLTQYF. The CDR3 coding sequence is TGTGCCAGCAGGACAGGGGGCTTGACGCAGTATTTT.

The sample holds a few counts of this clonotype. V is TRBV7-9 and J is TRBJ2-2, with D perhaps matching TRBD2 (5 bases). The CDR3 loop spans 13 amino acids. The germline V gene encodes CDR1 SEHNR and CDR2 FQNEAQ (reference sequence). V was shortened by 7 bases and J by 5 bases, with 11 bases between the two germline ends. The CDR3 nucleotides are TGTGCCAGCAAATACAGAGGGACCGGGGAGCTGTTTTTT. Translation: CASKYRGTGELFF.

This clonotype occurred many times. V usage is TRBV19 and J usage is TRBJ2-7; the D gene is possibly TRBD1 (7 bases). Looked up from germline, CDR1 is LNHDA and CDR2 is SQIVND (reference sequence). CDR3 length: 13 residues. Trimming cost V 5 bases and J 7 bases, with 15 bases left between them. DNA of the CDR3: TGTGCCAGTAGTCTCTCCAGGGGGAGGGAGCAGTACTTC. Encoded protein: CASSLSRGREQYF.

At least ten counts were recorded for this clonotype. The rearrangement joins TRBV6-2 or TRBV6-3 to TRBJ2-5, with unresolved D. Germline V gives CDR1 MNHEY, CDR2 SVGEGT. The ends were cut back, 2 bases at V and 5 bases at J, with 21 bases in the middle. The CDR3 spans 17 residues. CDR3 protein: CASSYGLAGRMRETQYF. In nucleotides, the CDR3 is TGTGCCAGCAGTTACGGATTGGCAGGTCGGATGCGGGAGACCCAGTACTTC.

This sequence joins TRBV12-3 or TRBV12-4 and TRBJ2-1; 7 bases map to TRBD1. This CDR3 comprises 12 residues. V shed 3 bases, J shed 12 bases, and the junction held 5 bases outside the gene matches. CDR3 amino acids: CASSFEGARQFF. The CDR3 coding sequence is TGTGCCAGCAGTTTTGAGGGGGCCCGGCAGTTCTTC.

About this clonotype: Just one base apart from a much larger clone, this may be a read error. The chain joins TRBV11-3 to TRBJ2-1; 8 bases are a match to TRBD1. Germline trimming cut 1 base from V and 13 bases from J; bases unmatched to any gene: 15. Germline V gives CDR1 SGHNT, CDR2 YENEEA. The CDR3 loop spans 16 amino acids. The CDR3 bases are TGTGCCAGCAGCTTAGTTCCAGGGGGCGGTTCAGAGACCCAGTTCTTC. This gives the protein CASSLVPGGGSETQFF. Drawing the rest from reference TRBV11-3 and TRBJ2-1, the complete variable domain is EAGVVQSPRYKIIEKKQPVAFWCNPISGHNTLYWYLQNLGQGPELLIRYENEEAVDDSQLPKDRFSAERLKGVDSTLKIQPAELGDSAVYLCASSLVPGGGSETQFFGPGTRLTVL.

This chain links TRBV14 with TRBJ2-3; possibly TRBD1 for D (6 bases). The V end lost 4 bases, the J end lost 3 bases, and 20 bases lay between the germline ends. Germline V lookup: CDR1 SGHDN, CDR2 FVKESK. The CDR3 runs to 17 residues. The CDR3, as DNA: TGTGCCAGCAGCCTCCTGAACCCGGGACAACTTACAGATACGCAGTATTTT. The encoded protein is CASSLLNPGQLTDTQYF.

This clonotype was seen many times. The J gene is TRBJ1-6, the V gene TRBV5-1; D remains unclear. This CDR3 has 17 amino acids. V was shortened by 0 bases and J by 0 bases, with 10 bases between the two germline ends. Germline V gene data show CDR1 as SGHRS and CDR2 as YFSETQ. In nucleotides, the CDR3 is TGCGCCAGCAGCTTGGGACCGCGCAGCTCCTATAATTCACCCCTCCACTTT. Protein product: CASSLGPRSSYNSPLHF.

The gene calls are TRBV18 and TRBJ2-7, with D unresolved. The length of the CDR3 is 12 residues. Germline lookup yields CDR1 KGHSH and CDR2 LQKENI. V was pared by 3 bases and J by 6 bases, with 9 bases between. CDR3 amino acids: CASSPMGGEQYF. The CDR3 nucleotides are TGTGCCAGCTCACCGATGGGTGGCGAGCAGTACTTC.

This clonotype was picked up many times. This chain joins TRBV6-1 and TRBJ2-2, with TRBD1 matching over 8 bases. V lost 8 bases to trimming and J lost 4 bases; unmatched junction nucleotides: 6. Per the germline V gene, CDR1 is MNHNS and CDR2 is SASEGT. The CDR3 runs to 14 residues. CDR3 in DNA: TGTGCCAGCGCCAGGGGGCATAGCACCGGGGAGCTGTTTTTT. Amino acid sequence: CASARGHSTGELFF.

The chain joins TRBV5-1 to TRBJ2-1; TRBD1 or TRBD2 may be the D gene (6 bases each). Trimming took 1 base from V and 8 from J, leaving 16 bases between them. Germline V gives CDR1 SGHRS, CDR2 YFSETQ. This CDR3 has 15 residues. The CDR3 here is CASSLRAGGLDEQFF. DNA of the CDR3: TGCGCCAGCAGCTTGAGAGCTGGGGGGCTAGATGAGCAGTTCTTC.

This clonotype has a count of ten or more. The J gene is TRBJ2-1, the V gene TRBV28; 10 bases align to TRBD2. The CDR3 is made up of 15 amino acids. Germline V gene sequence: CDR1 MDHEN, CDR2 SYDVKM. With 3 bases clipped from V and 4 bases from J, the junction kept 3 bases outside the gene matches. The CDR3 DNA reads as TGTGCCAGCAGTTTCGTAGCGGGGGGATACAATGAGCAGTTCTTC. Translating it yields CASSFVAGGYNEQFF.

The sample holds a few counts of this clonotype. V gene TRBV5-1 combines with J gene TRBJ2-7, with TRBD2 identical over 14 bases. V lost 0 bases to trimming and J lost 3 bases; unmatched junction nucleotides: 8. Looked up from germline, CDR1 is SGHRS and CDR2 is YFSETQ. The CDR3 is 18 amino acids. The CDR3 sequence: CASSLVRTSGGRDYEQYF. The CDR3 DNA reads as TGCGCCAGCAGCTTGGTTCGGACTAGCGGGGGGCGAGACTACGAGCAGTACTTC.

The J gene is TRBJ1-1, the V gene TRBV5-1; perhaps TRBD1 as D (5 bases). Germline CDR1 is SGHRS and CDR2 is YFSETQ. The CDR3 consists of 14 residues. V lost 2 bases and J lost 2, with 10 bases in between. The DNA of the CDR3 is TGCGCCAGCAGCTTCCCGGGACCCAACACTGAAGCTTTCTTT. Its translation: CASSFPGPNTEAFF. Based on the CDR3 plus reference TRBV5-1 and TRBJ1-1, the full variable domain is KAGVTQTPRYLIKTRGQQVTLSCSPISGHRSVSWYQQTPGQGLQFLFEYFSETQRNKGNFPGRFSGRQFSNSRSEMNVSTLELGDSALYLCASSFPGPNTEAFFGQGTRLTVV.

DNA for the CDR3: TGCAGTGCTAGAGTGGGACAGAGCTCTGGAAACACCATATATTTT. It specifies CSARVGQSSGNTIYF. The chain uses TRBV20-1 and TRBJ1-3; 7 positions agree with TRBD1. This CDR3 spans 15 amino acids. V lost 1 base and J lost 0; bases outside the gene matches: 3. Germline V lookup: CDR1 DFQATT, CDR2 SNEGSKA (reference sequence).

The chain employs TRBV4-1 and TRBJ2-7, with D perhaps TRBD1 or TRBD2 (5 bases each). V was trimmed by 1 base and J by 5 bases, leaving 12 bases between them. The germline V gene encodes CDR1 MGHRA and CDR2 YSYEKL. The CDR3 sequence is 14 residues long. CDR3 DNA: TGCGCCAGCAGCCAAGGGTCGCGAGGGGACGAGCAGTACTTC. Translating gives CASSQGSRGDEQYF.

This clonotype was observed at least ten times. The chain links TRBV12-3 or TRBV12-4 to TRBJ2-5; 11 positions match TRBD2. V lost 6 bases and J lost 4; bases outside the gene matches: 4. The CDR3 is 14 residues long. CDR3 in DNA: TGTGCCAGCAGGAAAGGGACTAGCGGAGAGACCCAGTACTTC. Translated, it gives CASRKGTSGETQYF.

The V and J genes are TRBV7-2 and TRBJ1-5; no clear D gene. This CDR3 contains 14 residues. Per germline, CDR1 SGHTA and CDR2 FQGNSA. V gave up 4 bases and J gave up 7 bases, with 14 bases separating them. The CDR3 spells CASSSQRGGQPQHF. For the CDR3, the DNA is TGTGCCAGCAGCTCTCAGCGGGGTGGGCAGCCCCAGCATTTT.